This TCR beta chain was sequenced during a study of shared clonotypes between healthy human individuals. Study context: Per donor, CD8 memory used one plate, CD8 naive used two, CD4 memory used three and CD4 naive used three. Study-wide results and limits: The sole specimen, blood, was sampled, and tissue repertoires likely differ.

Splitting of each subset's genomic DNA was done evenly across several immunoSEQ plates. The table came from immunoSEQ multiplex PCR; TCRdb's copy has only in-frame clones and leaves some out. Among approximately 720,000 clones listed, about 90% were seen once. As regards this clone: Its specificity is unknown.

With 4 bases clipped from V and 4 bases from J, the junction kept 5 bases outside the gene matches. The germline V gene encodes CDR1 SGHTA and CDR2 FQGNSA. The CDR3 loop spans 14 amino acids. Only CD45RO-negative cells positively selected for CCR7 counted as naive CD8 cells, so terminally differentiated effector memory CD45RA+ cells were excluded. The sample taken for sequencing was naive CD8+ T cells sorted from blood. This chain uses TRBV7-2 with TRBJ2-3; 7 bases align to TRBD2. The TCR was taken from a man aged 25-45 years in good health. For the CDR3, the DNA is TGTGCCAGCAGCTCAGGACTAGACCCAGATACGCAGTATTTT. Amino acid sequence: CASSSGLDPDTQYF.